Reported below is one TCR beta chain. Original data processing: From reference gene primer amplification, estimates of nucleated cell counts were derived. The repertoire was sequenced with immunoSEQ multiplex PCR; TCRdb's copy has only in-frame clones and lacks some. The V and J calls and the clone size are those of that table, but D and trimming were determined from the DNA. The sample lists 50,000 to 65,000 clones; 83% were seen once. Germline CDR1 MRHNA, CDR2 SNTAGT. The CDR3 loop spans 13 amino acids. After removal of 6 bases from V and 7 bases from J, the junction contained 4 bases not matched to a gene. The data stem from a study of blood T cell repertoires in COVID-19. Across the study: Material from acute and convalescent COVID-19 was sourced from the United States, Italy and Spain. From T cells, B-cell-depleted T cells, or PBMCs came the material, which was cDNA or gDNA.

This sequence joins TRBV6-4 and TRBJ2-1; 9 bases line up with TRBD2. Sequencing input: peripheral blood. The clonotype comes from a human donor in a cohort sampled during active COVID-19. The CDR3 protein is CASSVAGVNEQFF. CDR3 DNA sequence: TGTGCCAGCAGCGTAGCGGGGGTGAATGAGCAGTTCTTC.